The 24 T cell receptor beta chains given below trace back to one sample, sequenced in a study of cytomegalovirus exposure and HLA in healthy donors. With 60 Vbeta and 13 Jbeta primers, the PCR was carried out. Assay used: immunoSEQ multiplex PCR; TCRdb lists only in-frame clones, some missing. The sample gives around 170,000 clones, over 65% of which show up once; around 2.5% is in the top ten. Sequencing used PBMCs. These receptors came from a woman in her 50s in good health and CMV-seropositive.

This chain joins TRBV11-2 and TRBJ2-6; 8 bases agree with TRBD2. The CDR3 runs to 15 residues. CDR1 and CDR2 (germline): SGHAT, FQNNGV. The V gene end was trimmed by 5 bases and the J gene end by 2 bases; junction bases not matched to a gene: 2. Here the CDR3 DNA reads TGTGCCAGCAGCCGGGGGGGAACTGGGGCCAACGTCCTGACTTTC. This translates into CASSRGGTGANVLTF.

On this clone itself: Because the CDR3 is missing its conserved closing phenylalanine or tryptophan, this is likely a read error. It is unclear where the CDR3 begins or ends on the DNA, so no DNA is shown, and the CDR3 is as TCRdb lists it. The chain joins TRBV5-4 to TRBJ2-3; the D call of TRBD1 is as the table states it, not checked on the DNA. The CDR3 contains 15 residues when both ends are counted. Germline V CDR1 and CDR2: SGHNT, YYREEE (reference sequence). CDR3 sequence reads: CASSLAFRGQGAPRL.

Points on this clone: Other DNA sequences from this sample encode an identical CDR3 as well. The J gene is TRBJ2-3, the V gene TRBV4-1; D might be TRBD2 (6 bases). The CDR3 loop spans 16 amino acids. Germline CDR1 and CDR2: MGHRA and YSYEKL. Trimming took 4 bases from V and 5 from J, leaving 19 bases between them. The CDR3 nucleotides are TGCGCCAGCAGCCGGGCGGGGCGGGGTGTCGTAGATACGCAGTATTTT. This gives the protein CASSRAGRGVVDTQYF.

The genes are TRBV4-3 and TRBJ2-1, with 7 bases lining up with TRBD2. Trimming at V came to 0 bases and at J to 15 bases, leaving 14 bases not matched to a gene. The CDR3 consists of 15 residues. CDR1 LGHNA and CDR2 YSLEER come from the germline V gene. CDR3 loop: CASSQEWGGTTRGFF. CDR3 DNA sequence: TGCGCCAGCAGCCAAGAGTGGGGGGGTACTACCCGGGGGTTCTTC.

CDR3 bases: TGTGCCAGCAGCCATAGGGGAGCCCGGACAGATCAAGAGACCCAGTACTTC. Translated, it gives CASSHRGARTDQETQYF. V usage is TRBV7-9 and J usage is TRBJ2-5, with D tentatively TRBD1 (6 bases). Germline CDR1 reads SEHNR; CDR2 reads FQNEAQ (reference sequence). V was cut by 5 bases and J by 2 bases, with 21 bases left in between. This CDR3 has 17 residues.

V and J are TRBV4-3 and TRBJ1-2; D unresolved. CDR3 length equals 13 residues. Deletions cut 4 bases from V and 2 bases from J, with 8 bases between. In germline, CDR1 is LGHNA, CDR2 YSLEER. This chain's CDR3 is CASSPDTNYGYTF. The CDR3, as DNA: TGCGCCAGCAGCCCCGACACGAACTATGGCTACACCTTC.

This sequence joins TRBV5-6 and TRBJ1-2; 12 nucleotides agree with TRBD1. Germline CDR1 is SGHDT and CDR2 is YYEEEE. This CDR3 has 15 residues. J lost 7 bases, V lost 4 bases, and 8 bases had no gene match. The CDR3 region is CASSPGDRGLAGYTF. DNA for the CDR3: TGTGCCAGCAGCCCCGGGGACAGGGGGCTCGCTGGCTACACCTTC. Combining the CDR3 with reference TRBV5-6 and TRBJ1-2 gives the whole variable domain DAGVTQSPTHLIKTRGQQVTLRCSPKSGHDTVSWYQQALGQGPQFIFQYYEEEERQRGNFPDRFSGHQFPNYSSELNVNALLLGDSALYLCASSPGDRGLAGYTFGSGTRLTVV.

V usage is TRBV2 and J usage is TRBJ1-5, with D tentatively TRBD1 (6 bases). The CDR3 has 15 residues. Germline lookup yields CDR1 SNHLY and CDR2 FYNNEI. V lost 7 bases, J lost 2 bases, and 15 bases lay in between. The CDR3 DNA reads TGTGCCAGCAAGGACAGCAAGGGTGGCAATCAGCCCCAGCATTTT. It is translated as CASKDSKGGNQPQHF. Variable domain in full (rest from reference TRBV2 and TRBJ1-5): EPEVTQTPSHQVTQMGQEVILRCVPISNHLYFYWYRQILGQKVEFLVSFYNNEISEKSEIFDDQFSVERPDGSNFTLKIRSTKLEDSAMYFCASKDSKGGNQPQHFGDGTRLSIL.

This clone was counted a single time. This sequence joins TRBV27 and TRBJ2-7, with 11 bases fitting TRBD1. Germline V gene data show CDR1 as MNHEY and CDR2 as SMNVEV (reference sequence). The junction had 9 bases not matched to a gene; V was cut back by 5 bases and J by 3 bases. This CDR3 is 16 amino acids long. Here the CDR3 DNA reads TGTGCCAGCAGTCAGAGTGCTGGGACAGGGGGCTACGAGCAGTACTTC. Translation: CASSQSAGTGGYEQYF.

The V and J genes are TRBV5-1 and TRBJ1-1; the D gene is possibly TRBD1 (6 bases). CDR1 is SGHRS, CDR2 YFSETQ, per germline. Trimming stripped 2 bases from V and 2 bases from J, with 10 bases between. The CDR3 is made up of 14 amino acids. The CDR3 DNA sequence: TGCGCCAGCAGCTTACAGGGTGGCAACACTGAAGCTTTCTTT. Its protein product is CASSLQGGNTEAFF.

The rearrangement uses TRBV7-9 and TRBJ2-3; D gene unclear. Trimming pared 3 bases from V and 0 bases from J, leaving 4 bases between. The germline V gene encodes CDR1 SEHNR and CDR2 FQNEAQ (reference sequence). This CDR3 is 13 amino acids long. This chain's CDR3 is CASSFGSTDTQYF. CDR3 DNA: TGTGCCAGCAGCTTCGGTAGCACAGATACGCAGTATTTT.

The rearrangement joins TRBV18 to TRBJ1-2, with unresolved D. With 3 bases removed from V and 2 bases from J, the gap between germline ends came to 7 bases. CDR1 and CDR2 from the germline V gene are KGHSH and LQKENI. This CDR3 contains 13 residues. CDR3 sequence (DNA): TGTGCCAGCTCACCTGAACAGAACTATGGCTACACCTTC. This sequence encodes CASSPEQNYGYTF.

The rearrangement joins TRBV18 to TRBJ2-5; no firm D call. Between the trimmed V and J ends, which lost 6 bases and 4 bases, there was a span of 12 bases. The CDR3 has 13 residues. CDR1 is KGHSH and CDR2 is LQKENI in the germline V gene. CDR3 in amino acids: CASSQASRETQYF. CDR3 coding DNA: TGTGCCAGCTCGCAGGCCTCCCGAGAGACCCAGTACTTC.

This chain joins TRBV7-2 and TRBJ2-7; D may be TRBD2 (6 bases). V dropped 0 bases and J dropped 0 bases, with 9 bases sitting between them. Per germline, CDR1 SGHTA and CDR2 FQGNSA. There are 15 residues in the CDR3. CDR3 nucleotide sequence: TGTGCCAGCAGCTTAGCCGACGGGAGCTCCTACGAGCAGTACTTC. Translating gives CASSLADGSSYEQYF.

The rearrangement uses TRBV5-1 and TRBJ2-7, with D perhaps TRBD2 (6 bases). The V gene's germline CDR1 is SGHRS and CDR2 YFSETQ. The V gene lost 2 bases and the J gene lost 0 bases, with 9 bases spanning the gap. CDR3 length: 14 amino acids. CDR3 in amino acids: CASSLGTSSYEQYF. The CDR3 DNA reads as TGCGCCAGCAGCTTAGGGACTTCCTCCTACGAGCAGTACTTC. The full variable domain, its missing parts supplied by reference TRBV5-1 and TRBJ2-7, is KAGVTQTPRYLIKTRGQQVTLSCSPISGHRSVSWYQQTPGQGLQFLFEYFSETQRNKGNFPGRFSGRQFSNSRSEMNVSTLELGDSALYLCASSLGTSSYEQYFGPGTRLTVT.

CDR3 in DNA: TGTGCCACCAGCAGAGATCGGCAGGCCTACGAGCAGTACTTC. Protein product: CATSRDRQAYEQYF. The V gene is TRBV15, the J gene TRBJ2-7; the D is unclear. The V and J ends lost 0 bases and 2 bases respectively, with 8 bases between them. The CDR3 is made up of 14 amino acids. The germline V gene encodes CDR1 LNHNV and CDR2 YYDKDF (reference sequence).

The genes are TRBV7-2 and TRBJ2-3; 8 nucleotides agree with TRBD1. Germline CDR1 SGHTA, CDR2 FQGNSA. The ends lost 5 bases at V and 6 bases at J; junction bases unmatched: 7. The CDR3 consists of 14 residues. This chain's CDR3 is CASSLDRVGDTQYF. In nucleotides, the CDR3 is TGTGCCAGCAGCCTGGACAGGGTGGGGGATACGCAGTATTTT. Filled out from reference TRBV7-2 and TRBJ2-3, the complete variable domain reads GAGVSQSPSNKVTEKGKDVELRCDPISGHTALYWYRQSLGQGLEFLIYFQGNSAPDKSGLPSDRFSAERTGGSVSTLTIQRTQQEDSAVYLCASSLDRVGDTQYFGPGTRLTVL.

The V and J genes are TRBV29-1 and TRBJ1-2, with 7 bases identical to TRBD1. The V gene end was trimmed by 2 bases and the J gene end by 2 bases; junction bases not matched to a gene: 2. The CDR3 extends over 13 amino acids. CDR1 is SQVTM, CDR2 ANQGSEA, per germline. The CDR3 reads CSVEQGENYGYTF. The CDR3 DNA reads TGCAGCGTTGAACAGGGGGAAAACTATGGCTACACCTTC.

The rearrangement uses TRBV7-9 and TRBJ2-5; TRBD1 agrees at 9 bases. V lost 5 bases to trimming and J lost 3 bases; unmatched junction nucleotides: 7. Per the germline V gene, CDR1 is SEHNR and CDR2 is FQNEAQ (reference sequence). CDR3 length: 15 residues. This CDR3 is CASSPPGTGKETQYF. The CDR3 nucleotides are TGTGCCAGCAGCCCACCCGGGACAGGGAAAGAGACCCAGTACTTC.

The J gene is TRBJ2-2, the V gene TRBV5-1; TRBD1 aligns across 8 bases. The length of the CDR3 is 15 residues. CDR1 is SGHRS, CDR2 YFSETQ, per germline. V shed 2 bases and J 4 bases; nucleotides not matched to a gene: 4. The CDR3 loop reads CASSFQGARTGELFF. CDR3 sequence (DNA): TGCGCCAGCAGCTTTCAGGGGGCGCGCACCGGGGAGCTGTTTTTT.

The V and J genes are TRBV7-9 and TRBJ2-7, with a possible D match to TRBD1 (6 bases). Germline V gene sequence: CDR1 SEHNR, CDR2 FQNEAQ (reference sequence). Trimming shortened V by 5 bases and J by 2 bases, and 16 bases separated the two germline ends. The CDR3 loop spans 15 amino acids. DNA of the CDR3: TGTGCCAGCAGCCCCCGGGCAGGGGTTACCTACGAGCAGTACTTC. It is translated as CASSPRAGVTYEQYF.

The rearrangement uses TRBV5-1 and TRBJ2-1; 8 positions agree with TRBD1. The CDR3 runs to 15 residues. V lost 1 base, J lost 7 bases, and 7 bases stayed unmatched. Germline CDR1 SGHRS, CDR2 YFSETQ. CDR3 DNA: TGCGCCAGCAGCTTGACGGGACAGGTTGTAAATGAGCAGTTCTTC. It is translated as CASSLTGQVVNEQFF.

The V call is TRBV30, the J call TRBJ2-2; the D gene is possibly TRBD2 (6 bases). CDR3 size: 15 residues. Trimming left V 5 bases short and J 6 bases short, with 19 bases between. CDR1 GTSNPN and CDR2 SVGIG come from the germline V gene (reference sequence). The CDR3 DNA sequence: TGTGCCTGGGAGCCGGGACTCGGGACCCCCGGGGAGCTGTTTTTT. Translating it yields CAWEPGLGTPGELFF.

The rearrangement uses TRBV11-2 and TRBJ1-2, with 11 nucleotides matching TRBD1. The V gene's germline CDR1 is SGHAT and CDR2 FQNNGV. The J segment lost 6 bases and the V segment lost 5 bases, leaving 8 bases of the junction unmatched. This CDR3 has 15 residues. CDR3 DNA sequence: TGTGCCAGCAGCCTCAAGCCGGGACAGGGGGATGGCTACACCTTC. As protein: CASSLKPGQGDGYTF. The variable domain in full, with the rest retrieved from reference TRBV11-2 and TRBJ1-2, is EAGVAQSPRYKIIEKRQSVAFWCNPISGHATLYWYQQILGQGPKLLIQFQNNGVVDDSQLPKDRFSAERLKGVDSTLKIQPAKLEDSAVYLCASSLKPGQGDGYTFGSGTRLTVV.